The rows below give T cell receptor beta chains drawn from one sample of a study of radiotherapy plus CTLA-4 blockade in lung cancer. Assay: immunoSEQ multiplex PCR; the TCRdb copy retains only in-frame clones and omits some. The sample lists approximately 30,000 clones; less than 75% were seen once. The sample was peripheral blood, taken from a patient treated with radiotherapy plus ipilimumab. The receptors stem from a human donor with non-small cell lung cancer whose response to radiotherapy plus ipilimumab could not be evaluated. Each CDR3 is given with its conserved first and last residue. D genes are given only for firm matches.

v_call: TRBV27; j_call: TRBJ2-7; d_call: TRBD1; cdr3_aa: CASSSGTGLYEQYF
v_call: TRBV18; j_call: TRBJ2-3; d_call: TRBD1; cdr3_aa: CASSLQTGSTDTQYF
v_call: TRBV29-1; j_call: TRBJ2-7; d_call: TRBD2; cdr3_aa: CSCTGGSPYEQYF
v_call: TRBV12-5; j_call: TRBJ2-3; d_call: TRBD1; cdr3_aa: CASTGATDTQYF
v_call: TRBV5-1; j_call: TRBJ2-7; d_call: -; cdr3_aa: CASSLGGPGEQYF
v_call: TRBV6-5; j_call: TRBJ1-1; d_call: -; cdr3_aa: CASRTFGTEAFF
v_call: TRBV5-6; j_call: TRBJ2-3; d_call: -; cdr3_aa: CASSLGTIGGDTQYF
v_call: TRBV19; j_call: TRBJ2-1; d_call: TRBD2; cdr3_aa: CASSSGRRNEQFF
v_call: TRBV5-1; j_call: TRBJ2-7; d_call: TRBD2; cdr3_aa: CASTRGGSSYEQYF
v_call: TRBV10-3; j_call: TRBJ2-3; d_call: -; cdr3_aa: CAISEDSNTDTQYF
v_call: TRBV5-5; j_call: TRBJ2-2; d_call: TRBD1; cdr3_aa: CASSWGQGTNTGELFF
v_call: TRBV5-4; j_call: TRBJ1-4; d_call: TRBD1; cdr3_aa: CASSSSTGVRGEKLFF
v_call: TRBV11-2; j_call: TRBJ1-2; d_call: TRBD1; cdr3_aa: CASSSQTGIGYGYTF
v_call: TRBV30; j_call: -; d_call: TRBD2; cdr3_aa: CAWSPAGVIIKSYEQYF
v_call: TRBV7-9; j_call: TRBJ1-4; d_call: -; cdr3_aa: CASSSLIREKLFF
v_call: TRBV2; j_call: TRBJ2-3; d_call: TRBD2; cdr3_aa: CAKRTSGTDTQYF
v_call: TRBV28; j_call: TRBJ1-3; d_call: -; cdr3_aa: CASSGGSGNTIYF
v_call: TRBV5-1; j_call: TRBJ2-3; d_call: TRBD2; cdr3_aa: CASSSLAGGDTQYF
v_call: TRBV6-1; j_call: TRBJ1-2; d_call: -; cdr3_aa: CASSEPGRREDYGYTF
v_call: TRBV7-2; j_call: TRBJ2-1; d_call: TRBD1; cdr3_aa: CASSFPGQGAYNEQFF
v_call: TRBV6-5; j_call: TRBJ2-5; d_call: TRBD2; cdr3_aa: CASSWGLAQETQYF
v_call: TRBV4-3; j_call: TRBJ1-4; d_call: -; cdr3_aa: CASSQGTAPGEKLFF
v_call: TRBV5-5; j_call: TRBJ2-7; d_call: TRBD1; cdr3_aa: CASSQTTGSTYEQYF
v_call: TRBV30; j_call: TRBJ2-1; d_call: TRBD2; cdr3_aa: CAWSVGTSRHEQFF
v_call: TRBV19; j_call: TRBJ1-2; d_call: -; cdr3_aa: CASIRSGRSEEYTF
v_call: TRBV5-1; j_call: TRBJ1-1; d_call: TRBD1; cdr3_aa: CASSGTVNTEAFF
v_call: TRBV10-3; j_call: -; d_call: TRBD2; cdr3_aa: CAISESPSGRYEQYF
v_call: TRBV2; j_call: TRBJ2-5; d_call: TRBD2; cdr3_aa: CASRLAGHPGETQYF
v_call: TRBV5-8; j_call: TRBJ2-2; d_call: -; cdr3_aa: CASSPPVAGELFF
v_call: TRBV5-3; j_call: TRBJ1-1; d_call: -; cdr3_aa: CARSFFTGKAGVNTEAFF
v_call: TRBV29-1; j_call: TRBJ2-5; d_call: -; cdr3_aa: CSVEKGRETQYF
v_call: TRBV2; j_call: TRBJ1-5; d_call: -; cdr3_aa: CASSVLNAGSYNQPQHF
v_call: TRBV5-4; j_call: TRBJ2-7; d_call: TRBD1; cdr3_aa: CASSFPDRDFREQYF
v_call: TRBV13; j_call: TRBJ2-2; d_call: -; cdr3_aa: CASSLQGGRVGELFF
v_call: TRBV6-5; j_call: TRBJ2-3; d_call: -; cdr3_aa: CASSENIITDTQYF
v_call: TRBV2; j_call: TRBJ1-1; d_call: TRBD1; cdr3_aa: CATTQGAEGTEAFF
v_call: TRBV7-2; j_call: -; d_call: TRBD2; cdr3_aa: CASSVSGTSGVSSYEQYF
v_call: TRBV5-4; j_call: TRBJ2-7; d_call: TRBD1; cdr3_aa: CASSFRQGSSYEQYF
v_call: TRBV18; j_call: TRBJ2-1; d_call: -; cdr3_aa: CASSPPRRGYLGDEQFF
v_call: TRBV5-4; j_call: TRBJ2-3; d_call: TRBD2; cdr3_aa: CASSLALATSTDTQYF
v_call: TRBV6-5; j_call: TRBJ1-2; d_call: -; cdr3_aa: CASSLTYYGYTF
v_call: TRBV5-4; j_call: TRBJ1-2; d_call: TRBD1; cdr3_aa: CASSLAQGAAGYTF
v_call: TRBV9; j_call: TRBJ2-7; d_call: -; cdr3_aa: CASSVGTYSYEQYF
v_call: TRBV5-8; j_call: TRBJ2-2; d_call: -; cdr3_aa: CASSQTRDSYTGELFF
v_call: TRBV7-7; j_call: TRBJ2-2; d_call: -; cdr3_aa: CASSLTGSTGELFF
v_call: TRBV27; j_call: TRBJ1-1; d_call: -; cdr3_aa: CACSLWGMDTEAFF
v_call: TRBV5-8; j_call: TRBJ2-2; d_call: -; cdr3_aa: CASSSSQGLRTGELFF
v_call: TRBV7-9; j_call: TRBJ1-1; d_call: -; cdr3_aa: CASSFGSHTEAFF
v_call: TRBV6-6; j_call: TRBJ2-1; d_call: TRBD2; cdr3_aa: CASSYSLAGGTQFF
v_call: TRBV28; j_call: TRBJ2-2; d_call: -; cdr3_aa: CASSFLSSDTGELFF
v_call: TRBV20-1; j_call: TRBJ2-4; d_call: -; cdr3_aa: CSAGSAPDQYF
v_call: TRBV5-1; j_call: TRBJ2-3; d_call: -; cdr3_aa: CASSLARGLSTDTQYF
v_call: TRBV5-1; j_call: TRBJ2-3; d_call: TRBD2; cdr3_aa: CASSLVPGLAGTDTQYF
v_call: TRBV5-4; j_call: TRBJ1-2; d_call: -; cdr3_aa: CASSLDLAGVYDYGYTF
v_call: TRBV29-1; j_call: TRBJ2-7; d_call: -; cdr3_aa: CSVGGVYEQYF
v_call: TRBV27; j_call: TRBJ2-3; d_call: TRBD1; cdr3_aa: CASSFPGTGGADTQYF
v_call: TRBV29-1; j_call: TRBJ2-3; d_call: TRBD2; cdr3_aa: CSGSRDYSSDTQYF